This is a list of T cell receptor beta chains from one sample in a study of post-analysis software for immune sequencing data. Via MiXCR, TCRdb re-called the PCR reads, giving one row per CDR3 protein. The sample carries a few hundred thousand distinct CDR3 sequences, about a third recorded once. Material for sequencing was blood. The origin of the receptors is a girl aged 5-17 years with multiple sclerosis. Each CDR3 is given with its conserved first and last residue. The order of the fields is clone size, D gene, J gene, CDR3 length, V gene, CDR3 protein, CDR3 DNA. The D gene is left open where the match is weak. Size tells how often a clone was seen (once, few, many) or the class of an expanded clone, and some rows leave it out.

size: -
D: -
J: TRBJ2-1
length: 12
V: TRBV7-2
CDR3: CASSRSTNEQFF
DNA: TGTGCCAGCAGCCGATCAACCAATGAGCAGTTCTTC

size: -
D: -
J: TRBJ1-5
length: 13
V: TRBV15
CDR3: CATSAPMDQPQHF
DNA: TGTGCCACCAGCGCCCCGATGGATCAGCCCCAGCATTTT

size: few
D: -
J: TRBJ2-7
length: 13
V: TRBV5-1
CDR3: CASSLDLSNEQYF
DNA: TGCGCCAGCAGCTTGGACCTTTCGAACGAGCAGTACTTC

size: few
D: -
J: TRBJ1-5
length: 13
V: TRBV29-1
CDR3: CSVGDGYNQPQHF
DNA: TGCAGCGTGGGGGACGGATACAATCAGCCCCAGCATTTT

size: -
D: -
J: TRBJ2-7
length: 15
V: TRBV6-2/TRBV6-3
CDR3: CASRPREGTSYEQYF
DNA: TGTGCCAGCAGACCCCGCGAGGGCACCTCCTACGAGCAGTACTTC

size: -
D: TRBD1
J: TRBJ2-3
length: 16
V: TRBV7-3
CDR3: CASSSQGGGQTDTQYF
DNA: TGTGCCAGCAGCTCCCAAGGGGGCGGGCAAACAGATACGCAGTATTTT

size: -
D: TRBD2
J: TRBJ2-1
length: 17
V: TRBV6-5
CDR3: CASSNPRGTSGGHEQFF
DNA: TGTGCCAGCAGTAACCCCCGGGGGACTAGCGGGGGACATGAGCAGTTCTTC

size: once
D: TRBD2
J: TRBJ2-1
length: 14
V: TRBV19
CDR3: CAGSWTSGGNEQFF
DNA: TGTGCCGGTAGTTGGACTAGCGGGGGGAATGAGCAGTTCTTC

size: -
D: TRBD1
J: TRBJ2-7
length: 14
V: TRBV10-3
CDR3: CAIDPSGTGDEQYF
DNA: TGTGCCATCGACCCTTCCGGGACAGGCGACGAGCAGTACTTC

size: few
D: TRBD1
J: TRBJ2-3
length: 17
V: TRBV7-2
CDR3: CASSLPPGQGEADTQYF
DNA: TGTGCCAGCAGCCTACCACCGGGACAGGGTGAGGCAGATACGCAGTATTTT

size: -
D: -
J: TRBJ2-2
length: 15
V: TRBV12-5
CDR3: CASGLVPLLAGELFF
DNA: TGTGCTAGTGGTTTGGTCCCTCTCCTGGCCGGGGAGCTGTTTTTT

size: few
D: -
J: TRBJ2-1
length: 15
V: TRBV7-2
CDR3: CASSNDLAGYNEQFF
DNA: TGTGCCAGCAGCAATGATCTTGCGGGGTACAATGAGCAGTTCTTC